The following is a T cell receptor (beta chain) sequence with its context. Its cognate antigen is unknown. At one end, the junction sequence differs from germline, possibly due to a read error. Unsorted bulk tissue of about 19-33 mg yielded co-extracted RNA and DNA. TCR beta cDNA came from roughly 0.45 ug total RNA, primed with a constant-region primer. What produced the TCR beta libraries was three nested multiplex PCR rounds using slightly modified ARM-PCR. Researchers ran the first two PCR rounds for about 11 cycles each with TRBV1-TRBV30 forward primers and a C-beta reverse primer. Each CDR3 protein is one row after TCRdb ran MiXCR on the multiplex PCR reads. The data hold nearly 45,000 distinct CDR3 sequences, with around 70% observed a single time. This entry belongs to a study of tumor-infiltrating lymphocytes in primary liver carcinoma. Study-wide context: Tumors were stage T1-T3 N0M0, roughly 4 to 10 cm across. Points from the study as a whole: Tumors had a top-250-clone fraction that was significantly higher than blood (p = 0.039).

The V gene's germline CDR1 is SGHAT and CDR2 FQDESV (reference sequence). The CDR3 is made up of 15 amino acids. The genes are TRBV11-1 and TRBJ2-3, with 7 bases identical to TRBD1. The sequence came from a man aged 35-49 years with primary liver carcinoma and hepatitis B virus infection. Input material: liver tumor tissue from sampling region 2. The subset denotes: tumor region T2, inferior pole. Written as DNA, the CDR3 is TGTGCCAGCTGCCAGCCGGGACAGCTTAGAGATACGCAGTTTTTT. This translates into CASCQPGQLRDTQFF.